This T cell receptor (beta chain) was recovered during a study of blood T cell repertoires in COVID-19. Source study methods: Estimation of nucleated cell counts was performed using reference gene primer amplification. Assay used: immunoSEQ multiplex PCR; TCRdb lists only in-frame clones, some missing. V and J calls and clone size are given by that table; D and trimming were obtained from the DNA. The sample shows 150,000 to 180,000 clones, roughly 84% of them seen only once. The V and J ends lost 5 bases and 7 bases, in that order; junction bases with no gene match: 7. Germline V gene data show CDR1 as MNHEY and CDR2 as SMNVEV (reference sequence). The CDR3 length is 15 residues.

The clonotype was recovered from a woman aged 50 to 60 with acute or convalescent COVID-19. The sequenced material came from peripheral blood. The chain uses TRBV27 and TRBJ2-1; 11 bases match TRBD2. CDR3 sequence (DNA): TGTGCCAGCAGTCACATAGCGGGAGGGCTGAATGAGCAGTTCTTC. Protein: CASSHIAGGLNEQFF.